This T cell receptor beta chain stems from a study of ipilimumab plus nivolumab after autologous stem cell transplantation. The wider study: Both relapsed and primary refractory DLBCL were included.

The study's findings and limits: Per the authors, repertoire, Treg and microbiota data justify further study.

Checkpoint therapy with ipilimumab 1 mg/kg began 14 to 28 days after transplant. Dosing: nivolumab 3 mg/kg IV, weeks 1, 4, 7, 10, then every two weeks to week 26. As to this clone: Antigen specificity is unknown.

Clones were read by immunoSEQ multiplex PCR, and TCRdb kept only the in-frame ones, dropping some. The sample yields 20,000 to 25,000 clones, 70% to 80% seen once. The CDR3 runs to 16 residues. Germline loops: CDR1 MNHNY, CDR2 SVGAGI (reference sequence). V trimming: 5 bases; J trimming: 8 bases; junction bases outside the gene matches: 10. The clonotype was recovered from a male donor with diffuse large B-cell lymphoma. The rearrangement links TRBV6-6 to TRBJ2-3; 13 nucleotides agree with TRBD2. The sample was PBMCs, taken in a trial of ipilimumab plus nivolumab as post-transplant consolidation. The CDR3 bases are TGTGCCAGCAGTACCCCACTAGCGGGGGGGCCTCCTACGCAGTATTTT. It translates to CASSTPLAGGPPTQYF.